The 21 T cell receptor beta chains reported below all come from one sample, sequenced in a study of T cells in Graves' hyperthyroidism and ophthalmopathy. Amplification of TCR beta CDR3 regions used RNA as the template. TCR CDR3 regions were first amplified by RT-PCR with HTBI primers. TCRdb passed the multiplex PCR reads through MiXCR, listing each CDR3 protein once. The sample carries around 450,000 distinct CDR3 sequences, approximately 15% recorded once. The sequenced sample consisted of blood. The receptors were gathered from a woman under 30 with Graves' hyperthyroidism.

This clonotype was found many times. The genes are TRBV19 and TRBJ1-1; D is unresolved. The germline CDR1 and CDR2 sequences are LNHDA and SQIVND (reference sequence). The germline V and J ends were trimmed by 3 bases and 2 bases, with 10 bases remaining between them. This CDR3 spans 14 amino acids. The CDR3 protein is CASSIWPDNTEAFF. The DNA for the CDR3 is TGTGCCAGTAGTATTTGGCCGGATAACACTGAAGCTTTCTTT. The whole variable domain, remainder taken from reference TRBV19 and TRBJ1-1, is DGGITQSPKYLFRKEGQNVTLSCEQNLNHDAMYWYRQDPGQGLRLIYYSQIVNDFQKGDIAEGYSVSREKKESFPLTVTSAQKNPTAFYLCASSIWPDNTEAFFGQGTRLTVV.

This clonotype occurred a few times. The V gene is TRBV6-1, the J gene TRBJ1-4; D is perhaps TRBD1 (5 bases). This CDR3 has 13 residues. Germline V CDR1 and CDR2: MNHNS, SASEGT. Trimming left V 5 bases short and J 8 bases short, with 12 bases between. CDR3 region: CASSRGSREKLFF. The CDR3 DNA sequence: TGTGCCAGCAGTCGGGGCTCGCGGGAAAAACTGTTTTTT.

The chain joins TRBV5-6 to TRBJ2-2; no definite D call. This CDR3 region has 14 residues. V gave up 1 base and J gave up 2 bases, with 6 bases separating them. In germline, CDR1 is SGHDT, CDR2 YYEEEE. The CDR3 DNA reads as TGTGCCAGCAGCTTGCGGCTAAACACCGGGGAGCTGTTTTTT. It encodes CASSLRLNTGELFF.

This clonotype was found a few times. The V call is TRBV7-3, the J call TRBJ2-3; 8 bases fit TRBD1. The CDR3 has 18 residues. V gave up 5 bases and J gave up 1 base; unmatched junction bases: 14. Germline V gene lookup returns CDR1 SGHTA and CDR2 FQGTGA. The chain's CDR3 is CASSPKRFTGGGTDTQYF. CDR3 coding DNA: TGTGCCAGCAGCCCAAAGCGATTCACAGGGGGAGGCACAGATACGCAGTATTTT.

V gene TRBV30 combines with J gene TRBJ1-5; TRBD1 is a possible D gene (6 bases). CDR3 size: 16 residues. The germline V and J ends were trimmed by 0 bases and 11 bases, with 23 bases remaining between them. Germline CDR1 reads GTSNPN; CDR2 reads SVGIG (reference sequence). CDR3 sequence reads: CAWSVSVGGPVVAQHF. The CDR3 DNA is TGTGCCTGGAGTGTTAGTGTGGGGGGCCCGGTGGTGGCCCAGCATTTT.

Many counts were recorded for this clonotype. The rearrangement uses TRBV28 and TRBJ2-7, with D perhaps given as TRBD1 or TRBD2 (5 bases each). Between the trimmed V and J ends, which lost 7 bases and 2 bases, there was a span of 12 bases. This CDR3 region has 13 residues. Germline CDR1 and CDR2: MDHEN and SYDVKM. CDR3 amino acids: CASKGRMTYEQYF. CDR3 bases: TGTGCCAGCAAGGGACGGATGACCTACGAGCAGTACTTC.

This clonotype occurred many times. The V and J genes are TRBV11-2 and TRBJ2-7, with 9 nucleotides matching TRBD1. The V segment lost 5 bases and the J segment 4 bases; nucleotides outside the gene matches: 9. The germline V gene encodes CDR1 SGHAT and CDR2 FQNNGV. The CDR3 runs to 15 residues. Here the CDR3 DNA reads TGTGCCAGCAGCGAGGGGACAGGGATGGGGTACGAGCAGTACTTC. It yields the protein CASSEGTGMGYEQYF.

This clonotype was detected many times. CDR3 protein: CASSEVGGRAPLHF. CDR3 DNA: TGTGCCAGCAGTGAAGTGGGAGGGCGGGCACCCCTCCACTTT. The chain employs TRBV2 and TRBJ1-6; D remains ambiguous. Germline assignment: CDR1 SNHLY and CDR2 FYNNEI. The V and J ends lost 1 base and 11 bases respectively, with 12 bases between them. The CDR3 loop spans 14 amino acids.

This clonotype was detected ten times or more. The J gene is TRBJ1-3, the V gene TRBV3-1; a weak D match, TRBD1 (5 bases). CDR1 and CDR2 (germline): LGHDT, YNNKEL (reference sequence). This CDR3 is built from 15 residues. V lost 4 bases and J lost 0, with 10 bases in between. The CDR3 region has the DNA TGTGCCAGCAGCCGAACAGACAGCTCTGGAAACACCATATATTTT. Protein product: CASSRTDSSGNTIYF.

The chain has TRBV20-1 and TRBJ2-1, with 14 bases fitting TRBD2. The ends lost 3 bases at V and 0 bases at J; junction bases unmatched: 7. This CDR3 has 18 residues. Germline assignment: CDR1 DFQATT and CDR2 SNEGSKA (reference sequence). The CDR3 coding sequence is TGCAGTGCTAGGAGACTAGCGGGGGGGTTAAGCTCCTACAATGAGCAGTTCTTC. Amino acid sequence: CSARRLAGGLSSYNEQFF.

The chain carries TRBV6-1 and TRBJ2-1, with 10 nucleotides matching TRBD1. CDR1 and CDR2 (germline): MNHNS, SASEGT. The CDR3 runs 15 residues. With 3 bases clipped from V and 8 bases from J, the junction kept 7 bases outside the gene matches. The DNA for the CDR3 is TGTGCCAGCAGTGACCGGGGACAGGGGTTTCATGAGCAGTTCTTC. It translates to CASSDRGQGFHEQFF.

The table lists this clonotype with many counts. This chain connects TRBV12-5 to TRBJ2-3, with D uncertain. This CDR3 has 13 residues. Germline V CDR1 and CDR2: LGHNT, FRNRAP. The ends were cut back, 2 bases at V and 5 bases at J, with 8 bases in the middle. The CDR3, as DNA: TGTGCTAGTGGTTTGAACTCGGAAGATACGCAGTATTTT. Amino acids: CASGLNSEDTQYF.

A few counts support this clonotype. The chain is built from TRBV5-6 and TRBJ2-7; D is unclear. The V gene's germline CDR1 is SGHDT and CDR2 YYEEEE. V lost 0 bases and J lost 3, with 7 bases in between. The CDR3 sequence is 13 residues long. This CDR3 is CASSLVQDYEQYF. The CDR3 coding sequence is TGTGCCAGCAGCTTGGTACAAGACTACGAGCAGTACTTC.

This clonotype has just a few counts. The chain has TRBV24-1 and TRBJ2-3; D gene uncertain. V lost 8 bases and J lost 4, with 9 bases in between. Per germline, CDR1 KGHDR and CDR2 SFDVKD. The length of the CDR3 is 12 residues. CDR3 DNA sequence: TGTGCCACCAAGGGCGGCTCAGATACGCAGTATTTT. As protein: CATKGGSDTQYF.

This clonotype was observed at least ten times. The chain couples TRBV7-9 to TRBJ2-7; TRBD2 matches 8 bases. CDR1 is SEHNR and CDR2 is FQNEAQ in the germline V gene (reference sequence). J lost 6 bases, V lost 3 bases, and 10 bases had no gene match. This CDR3 spans 15 amino acids. In nucleotides, the CDR3 is TGTGCCAGCAGCTTGGGAGCGGGGGCTGGGGGCGAGCAGTACTTC. Protein: CASSLGAGAGGEQYF.

Of note for this clonotype: Being one base from a much bigger clone, this may be a read error. The CDR3 does not close with the conserved phenylalanine or tryptophan, likely indicating a read error. The V gene is TRBV4-2, the J gene TRBJ2-2, with 12 bases aligning to TRBD2. J gave up 6 bases and V 4 bases, and 6 bases lay outside the gene matches. CDR1 is LGHNA, CDR2 YNFKEQ, per germline. The CDR3 contains 16 residues. The CDR3 DNA follows: TGTGCCAGCAGCCCGATGACTAGCGGGAGCCCCGGGGAGCTGTTTCTT. Protein: CASSPMTSGSPGELFL.

This clonotype was seen repeatedly, ten times or more. This chain links TRBV28 with TRBJ1-2; TRBD1 matches at 7 bases. Losses at the gene ends were 5 bases for V and 4 bases for J; bases not matched to a gene: 13. CDR3 size: 16 residues. CDR1 is MDHEN and CDR2 is SYDVKM in the germline V gene. CDR3 sequence (DNA): TGTGCCAGCAGTCCACCGGACGAGGGGGCCCGCTATGGCTACACCTTC. This gives the protein CASSPPDEGARYGYTF.

The chain uses TRBV6-1 and TRBJ1-2, with D hard to call. Trimming shortened V by 5 bases and J by 3 bases, and 13 bases separated the two germline ends. The germline V gene encodes CDR1 MNHNS and CDR2 SASEGT. There are 14 residues in the CDR3. In nucleotides, the CDR3 is TGTGCCAGCAGTCCCCAGTTGTCGGACTATGGCTACACCTTC. It encodes CASSPQLSDYGYTF.

Many counts were recorded for this clonotype. The chain links TRBV9 to TRBJ2-7; tentative D call: TRBD1 (6 bases). The V and J ends lost 4 bases and 2 bases respectively, with 16 bases between them. Germline V gene sequence: CDR1 SGDLS, CDR2 YYNGEE. The CDR3 covers 15 residues. The CDR3 here is CASSHRRDNTYEQYF. CDR3 nucleotide sequence: TGTGCCAGCAGCCATCGCCGGGACAACACCTACGAGCAGTACTTC.

This clonotype appeared many times. V is TRBV15 and J is TRBJ2-3; unclear D gene. CDR3 size: 13 residues. CDR1 and CDR2 (germline): LNHNV, YYDKDF (reference sequence). Trimming left V 1 base short and J 6 bases short, with 8 bases between. The CDR3 DNA reads TGTGCCACCAGCAGAGGGGAAGCGGATACGCAGTATTTT. Its translation: CATSRGEADTQYF. The whole variable domain, remainder taken from reference TRBV15 and TRBJ2-3, is DAMVIQNPRYQVTQFGKPVTLSCSQTLNHNVMYWYQQKSSQAPKLLFHYYDKDFNNEADTPDNFQSRRPNTSFCFLDIRSPGLGDTAMYLCATSRGEADTQYFGPGTRLTVL.

This clonotype was picked up a small number of times. This clone may be a read error of a much larger clone one base away. The rearrangement uses TRBV13 and TRBJ2-7; 7 bases are a match to TRBD1. Germline V gene lookup returns CDR1 PRHDT and CDR2 FYEKMQ (reference sequence). The CDR3 covers 14 residues. CDR3 sequence reads: CASRGWTGDYGQYF. The DNA for the CDR3 is TGTGCCAGCAGGGGGTGGACAGGAGATTACGGGCAGTACTTC.